This T cell receptor (gamma chain) stems from a study of γδ T cells in repeated Plasmodium falciparum infection. Background on the study: Four controlled malaria infections with P. falciparum NF54 spanned roughly 640 days. Malian repertoires were sampled cross-sectionally without transmission and longitudinally through febrile malaria. Study findings and constraints: In Vdelta2-negative, largely Vdelta1+, gammadelta repertoires, repeated controlled infections appeared to drive clonal selection waves.

TCRdb reprocessed the multiplex PCR reads using CATT. The sample contains around 27,000 gamma-chain clones, roughly 1.4% of which appear only once. Germline CDR1 is EGSTGY and CDR2 is YDSYTSSV. The CDR3 totals 11 residues. V shed 5 bases, J shed 10 bases, and the junction held 8 bases outside the gene matches. With respect to this clone: No antigen is known for it.

Bulk repertoires came from Vgamma9/Vdelta2+ or Vdelta2-negative gammadelta T cells flow-sorted from PBMC. The chain employs TRGV4 and TRGJ1 or TRGJ2. TCRdb gives no J gene; it was assigned here by matching the DNA to germline. The sequence was collected from a pool of human donors (malaria-infected and uninfected, not separated). Sequencing input: gamma-delta T cells from blood. CDR3 loop: CATWVGIKKLF. The CDR3 DNA reads as TGTGCCACCTGGGTCGGGATCAAGAAACTCTTT.